This T cell receptor beta chain was profiled in a study of T cells after posttransplantation cyclophosphamide. Whole-study findings and limits: Tissue-infiltrating T cells from skin or gut overlapped little with blood T cells. Later blood repertoires were often dominated by clones from the donor CD8+ memory compartment. Recipient CMV seropositivity and CMV reactivation strongly tracked TRB clonality.

Libraries were prepared by immunoSEQ multiplex PCR; TCRdb keeps only in-frame clonotypes and omits some of them. The sample consists of roughly 4,000 clones, approximately 67% of them appearing once. On the day of bone marrow donation, the related graft donor provided peripheral blood. On this clone: The antigen is unknown. The same CDR3 arises from other DNA sequences in this sample as well.

This CDR3 has 15 residues. CDR1 and CDR2 (germline): SGDLS, YYNGEE. V lost 8 bases and J 4 bases, leaving 22 bases between the germline ends. The TCR comes from a man between 25 and 39 years old in good health and a related stem cell transplant donor. The chain couples TRBV9 to TRBJ2-7; no reliable D call. The specimen was memory CD8+ T cells sorted from blood. This CDR3 reads CASIIKQKTAYEQYF. For the CDR3, the DNA is TGTGCCAGTATCATCAAACAGAAGACGGCATACGAGCAGTACTTC.